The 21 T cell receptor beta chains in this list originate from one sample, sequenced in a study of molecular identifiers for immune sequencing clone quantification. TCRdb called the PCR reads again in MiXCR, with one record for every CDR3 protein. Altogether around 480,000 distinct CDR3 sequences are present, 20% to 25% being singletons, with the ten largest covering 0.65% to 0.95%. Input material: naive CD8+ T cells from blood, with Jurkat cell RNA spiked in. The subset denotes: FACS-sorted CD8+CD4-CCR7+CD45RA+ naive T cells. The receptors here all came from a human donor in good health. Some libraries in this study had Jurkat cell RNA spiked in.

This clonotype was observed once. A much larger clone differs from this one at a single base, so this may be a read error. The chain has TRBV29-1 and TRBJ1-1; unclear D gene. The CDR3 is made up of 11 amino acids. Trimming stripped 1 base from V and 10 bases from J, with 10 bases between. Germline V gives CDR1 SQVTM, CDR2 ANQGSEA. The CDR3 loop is CSVEVPGGAFF. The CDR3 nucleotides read TGCAGCGTTGAAGTCCCGGGTGGAGCTTTCTTT.

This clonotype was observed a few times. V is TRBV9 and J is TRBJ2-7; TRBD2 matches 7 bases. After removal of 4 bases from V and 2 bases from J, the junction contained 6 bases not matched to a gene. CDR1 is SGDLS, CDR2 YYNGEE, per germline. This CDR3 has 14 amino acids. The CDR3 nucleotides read TGTGCCAGCAGCACCGGGACTAATACCTACGAGCAGTACTTC. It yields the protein CASSTGTNTYEQYF.

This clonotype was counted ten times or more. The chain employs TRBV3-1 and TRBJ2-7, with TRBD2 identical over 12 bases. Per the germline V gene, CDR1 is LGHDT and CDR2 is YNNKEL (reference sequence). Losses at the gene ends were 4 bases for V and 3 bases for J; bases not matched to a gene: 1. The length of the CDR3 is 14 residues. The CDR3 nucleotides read TGTGCCAGCAGCCCGGGACTAGCGGGCTACGAGCAGTACTTC. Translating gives CASSPGLAGYEQYF.

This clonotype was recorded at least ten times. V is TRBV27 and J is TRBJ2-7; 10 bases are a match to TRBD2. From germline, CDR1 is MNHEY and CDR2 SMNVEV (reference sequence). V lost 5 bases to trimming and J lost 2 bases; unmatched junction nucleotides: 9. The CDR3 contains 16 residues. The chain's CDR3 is CASSPRVAGGTYEQYF. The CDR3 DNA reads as TGTGCCAGCAGTCCCCGAGTAGCGGGAGGTACCTACGAGCAGTACTTC.

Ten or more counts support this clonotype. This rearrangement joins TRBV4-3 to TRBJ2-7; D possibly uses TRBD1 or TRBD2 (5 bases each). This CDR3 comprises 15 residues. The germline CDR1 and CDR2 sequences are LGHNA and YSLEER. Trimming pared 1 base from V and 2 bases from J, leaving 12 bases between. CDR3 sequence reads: CASSQGQGAPYEQYF. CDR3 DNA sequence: TGCGCCAGCAGCCAAGGGCAGGGAGCCCCCTACGAGCAGTACTTC.

CDR3 in DNA: TGTGCCTGGAGTTTTAAGGCGGATCAGCCCCAGCATTTT. This sequence encodes CAWSFKADQPQHF. This chain links TRBV30 with TRBJ1-5; no reliable D call. Germline CDR1 is GTSNPN and CDR2 is SVGIG (reference sequence). Trimming left V 2 bases short and J 5 bases short, with 10 bases between. CDR3 length equals 13 residues. Supplemented by reference TRBV30 and TRBJ1-5, the full variable domain reads SQTIHQWPATLVQPVGSPLSLECTVEGTSNPNLYWYRQAAGRGLQLLFYSVGIGQISSEVPQNLSASRPQDRQFILSSKKLLLSDSGFYLCAWSFKADQPQHFGDGTRLSIL.

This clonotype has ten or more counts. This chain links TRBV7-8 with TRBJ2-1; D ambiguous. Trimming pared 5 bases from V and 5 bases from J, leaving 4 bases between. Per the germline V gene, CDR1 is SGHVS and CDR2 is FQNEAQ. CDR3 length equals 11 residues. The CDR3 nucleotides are TGTGCCAGCAGCCCAGACAATGAGCAGTTCTTC. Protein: CASSPDNEQFF.

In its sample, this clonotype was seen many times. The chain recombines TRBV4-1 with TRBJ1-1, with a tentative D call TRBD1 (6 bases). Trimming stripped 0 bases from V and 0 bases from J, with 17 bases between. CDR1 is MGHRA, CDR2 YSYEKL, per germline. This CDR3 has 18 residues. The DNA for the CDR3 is TGCGCCAGCAGCCAAGAGCTTCCCAGGGGCCTAATGAACACTGAAGCTTTCTTT. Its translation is CASSQELPRGLMNTEAFF.

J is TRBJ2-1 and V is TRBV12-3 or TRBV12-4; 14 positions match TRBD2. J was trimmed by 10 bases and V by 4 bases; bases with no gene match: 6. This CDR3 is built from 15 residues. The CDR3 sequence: CASSSTGLAGGEQFF. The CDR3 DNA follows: TGTGCCAGCAGTTCGACTGGACTAGCGGGAGGAGAGCAGTTCTTC.

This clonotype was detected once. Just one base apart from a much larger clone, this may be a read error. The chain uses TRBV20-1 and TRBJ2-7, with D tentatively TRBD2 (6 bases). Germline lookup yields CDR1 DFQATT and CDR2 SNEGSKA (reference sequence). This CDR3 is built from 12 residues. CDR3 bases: TGCAGTGCTGCGGGATTCGCCTACGAGCAGTGCTTC. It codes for CSAAGFAYEQCF.

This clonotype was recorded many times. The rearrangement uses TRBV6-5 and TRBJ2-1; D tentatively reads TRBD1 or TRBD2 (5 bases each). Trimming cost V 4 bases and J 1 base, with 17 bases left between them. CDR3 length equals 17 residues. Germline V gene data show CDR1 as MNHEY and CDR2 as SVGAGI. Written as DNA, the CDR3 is TGTGCCAGCAGTTCCCTCGGGCCCGAGGGGTCCTACAATGAGCAGTTCTTC. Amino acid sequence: CASSSLGPEGSYNEQFF.

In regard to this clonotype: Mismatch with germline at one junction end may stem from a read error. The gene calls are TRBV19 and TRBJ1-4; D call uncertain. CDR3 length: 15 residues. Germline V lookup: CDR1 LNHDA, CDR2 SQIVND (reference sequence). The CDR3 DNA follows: TGTGCCAGTAGAGCCCTGGACGGCTGGAATGAAGAACTGTTTTTT. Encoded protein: CASRALDGWNEELFF.

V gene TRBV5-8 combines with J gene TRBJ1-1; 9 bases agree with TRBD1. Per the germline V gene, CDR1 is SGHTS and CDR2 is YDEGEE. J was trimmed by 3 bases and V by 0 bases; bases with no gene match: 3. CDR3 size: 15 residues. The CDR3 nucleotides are TGTGCCAGCAGCTTGGCCTGGACAGGGGACACTGAAGCTTTCTTT. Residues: CASSLAWTGDTEAFF. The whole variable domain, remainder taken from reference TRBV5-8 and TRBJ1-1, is EAGVTQSPTHLIKTRGQQATLRCSPISGHTSVYWYQQALGLGLQFLLWYDEGEERNRGNFPPRFSGRQFPNYSSELNVNALELEDSALYLCASSLAWTGDTEAFFGQGTRLTVV.

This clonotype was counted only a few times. The CDR3 spells CASSFTEQFF. The CDR3 coding sequence is TGTGCCAGCAGCTTCACTGAGCAGTTCTTC. The chain has TRBV11-2 and TRBJ2-1; D remains ambiguous. This CDR3 has 10 residues. Per the germline V gene, CDR1 is SGHAT and CDR2 is FQNNGV. The ends were cut back, 3 bases at V and 9 bases at J, with 3 bases in the middle.

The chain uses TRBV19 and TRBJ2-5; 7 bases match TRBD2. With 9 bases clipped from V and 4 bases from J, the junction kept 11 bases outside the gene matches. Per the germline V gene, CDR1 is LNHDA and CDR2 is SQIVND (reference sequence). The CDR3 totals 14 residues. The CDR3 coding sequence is TGTGCCAGCTCCACACCGTCGGGAGGAGAGACCCAGTACTTC. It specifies CASSTPSGGETQYF.

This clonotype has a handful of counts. DNA of the CDR3: TGTGCCAGCAGTGAAGCGCTCGGGACAGGGGGCCGTCAGCCCCAGCATTTT. Its protein product is CASSEALGTGGRQPQHF. The chain has TRBV6-1 and TRBJ1-5, with 12 nucleotides matching TRBD1. Trimming at V came to 0 bases and at J to 6 bases, leaving 6 bases not matched to a gene. The CDR3 has 17 amino acids. In germline, CDR1 is MNHNS, CDR2 SASEGT.

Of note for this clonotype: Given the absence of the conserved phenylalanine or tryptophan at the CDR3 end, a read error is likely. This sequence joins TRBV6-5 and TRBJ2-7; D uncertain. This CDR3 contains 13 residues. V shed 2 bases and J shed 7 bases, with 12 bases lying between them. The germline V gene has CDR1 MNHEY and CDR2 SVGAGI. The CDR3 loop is CASSYPSGWEQYS. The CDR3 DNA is TGTGCCAGCAGTTACCCGTCGGGCTGGGAGCAGTACTCC.

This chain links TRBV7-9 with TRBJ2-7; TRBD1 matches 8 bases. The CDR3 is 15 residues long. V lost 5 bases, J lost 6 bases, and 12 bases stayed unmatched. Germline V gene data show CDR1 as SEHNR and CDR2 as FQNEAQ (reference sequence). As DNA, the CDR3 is TGTGCCAGCAGCCCCCCTACAGGACAGGGAGGCGAGCAGTACTTC. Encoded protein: CASSPPTGQGGEQYF. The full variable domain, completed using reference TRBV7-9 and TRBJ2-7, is DTGVSQNPRHKITKRGQNVTFRCDPISEHNRLYWYRQTLGQGPEFLTYFQNEAQLEKSRLLSDRFSAERPKGSFSTLEIQRTEQGDSAMYLCASSPPTGQGGEQYFGPGTRLTVT.

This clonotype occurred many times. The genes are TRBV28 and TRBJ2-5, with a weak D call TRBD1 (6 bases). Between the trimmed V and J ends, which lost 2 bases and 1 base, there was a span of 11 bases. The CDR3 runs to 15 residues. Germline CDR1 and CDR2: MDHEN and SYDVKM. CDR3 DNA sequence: TGTGCCAGCAGTTTAGGCCCGGACAGCCAAGAGACCCAGTACTTC. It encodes CASSLGPDSQETQYF. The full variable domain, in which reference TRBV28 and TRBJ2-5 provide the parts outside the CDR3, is DVKVTQSSRYLVKRTGEKVFLECVQDMDHENMFWYRQDPGLGLRLIYFSYDVKMKEKGDIPEGYSVSREKKERFSLILESASTNQTSMYLCASSLGPDSQETQYFGPGTRLLVL.

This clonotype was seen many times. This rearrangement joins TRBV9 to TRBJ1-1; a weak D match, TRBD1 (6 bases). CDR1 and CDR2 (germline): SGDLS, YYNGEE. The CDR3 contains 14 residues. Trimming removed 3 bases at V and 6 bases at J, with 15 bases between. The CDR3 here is CASSGRNREAEAFF. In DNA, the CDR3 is TGTGCCAGCAGCGGAAGAAACAGGGAGGCTGAAGCTTTCTTT.

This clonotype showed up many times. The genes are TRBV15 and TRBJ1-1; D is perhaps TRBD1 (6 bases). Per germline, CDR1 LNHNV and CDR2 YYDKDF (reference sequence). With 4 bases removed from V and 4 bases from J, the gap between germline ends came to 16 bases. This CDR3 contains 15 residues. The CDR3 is CATSIGVARGTEAFF. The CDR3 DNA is TGTGCCACCAGCATTGGAGTCGCCAGGGGCACTGAAGCTTTCTTT.